This is a list of T cell receptor beta chains from one sample in a study of shared clonotypes between healthy human individuals. Only in-frame clones appear in the TCRdb table, and some are missing; sequencing was by immunoSEQ multiplex PCR. The sample has 2,500,000 or so clones, more than 80% seen once. Sequencing was done on a sample of naive CD4+ T cells sorted from blood. The receptors stem from a man aged 18-30 years in good health. Both conserved end residues are part of each CDR3. A D gene is named only where the DNA matches it firmly. Size tells how often a clone was seen (once, few, many) or the class of an expanded clone, and some rows leave it out.

>TRBV19|TRBD2|NA|TRBJ2-3
TGTGCCAGTAGTACCCCGACTAGCGGGAGCACAGATACGCAGTATTTT
CASSTPTSGSTDTQYF
>TRBV5-4|TRBD1|NA|TRBJ2-1
TGTGCCAGCAGCTCCGGACAGGGGGCCTACAATGAGCAGTTCTTC
CASSSGQGAYNEQFF
>TRBV7-2|NA|NA|TRBJ1-4
TGTGCCAGCAGCACCGGGCCTCCCGAAAAACTGTTTTTT
CASSTGPPEKLFF
>TRBV7-2|TRBD2|NA|TRBJ2-7
TGTGCCAGCAAGGGGGGGACTAGCTCATGGGAGACCCACGAGCAGTACTTC
CASKGGTSSWETHEQYF
>TRBV4-3|NA|NA|TRBJ1-3
TGCGCCAGCAGCCAAGATCGCAGCCTTGGAAACACCATATATTTT
CASSQDRSLGNTIYF
>TRBV30|NA|NA|TRBJ2-3
TGTGCCTGGCGTAACATGGGCGCAGATACGCAGTATTTT
CAWRNMGADTQYF
>TRBV6-6|NA|once|TRBJ2-7
TGTGCCAGCAGGGACCTAGCTGACGCATCTTACGAGCAGTACTTC
CASRDLADASYEQYF
>TRBV29-1|NA|NA|TRBJ2-1
TGCAGCGTTCGACAGGAGGGCTACAATGAGCAGTTCTTC
CSVRQEGYNEQFF
>TRBV19|NA|NA|TRBJ1-5
TGTGCCAGTAGTTCCCAGAGTAGGAGCAATCAGCCCCAGCATTTT
CASSSQSRSNQPQHF
>TRBV29-1|NA|NA|TRBJ2-7
TGCAGCGTTGTTTTCGGGGACCGTGCCTACGAGCAGTACTTC
CSVVFGDRAYEQYF
>TRBV18|NA|NA|TRBJ2-4
TGTGCCAGCTCACCACCGGGGCTGGGGAGCGGAGCCAAAAACATTCAGTACTTC
CASSPPGLGSGAKNIQYF
>TRBV14|NA|NA|TRBJ2-7
TGTGCCAGCAGCCCGGATAACTACGAGCAGTACTTC
CASSPDNYEQYF
>TRBV18|NA|few|TRBJ1-6
TGTGCCAGCTCACCGGACACAGGGAATAATTCACCCCTCCACTTT
CASSPDTGNNSPLHF
>TRBV5-1|NA|once|TRBJ2-4
TGCGCCAGCAGCCCGGACAGTCCCAGAGACATTCAGTACTTC
CASSPDSPRDIQYF
>TRBV5-1|TRBD1|NA|TRBJ2-7
TGCGCCAGCAGCTTCTCTGGACAGGAGGCCTACGAGCAGTACTTC
CASSFSGQEAYEQYF
>TRBV30|TRBD2|NA|TRBJ2-1
TGTGCCTGGAGTCCCGGACTAGCGGGGGAGAATGAGCAGTTCTTC
CAWSPGLAGENEQFF
>TRBV7-9|NA|NA|TRBJ2-7
TGTGCCAGCAGCCCCCGGCAGGGGATCTACGAGCAGTACTTC
CASSPRQGIYEQYF
>TRBV6-5|NA|NA|TRBJ2-5
TGTGCCAGCAGTTACTCGAACTCAAGGCAAGAGACCCAGTACTTC
CASSYSNSRQETQYF
>TRBV18|NA|once|TRBJ1-3
TGTGCCAGCTCGTCTCAGACAGGATCTGGAAACACCATATATTTT
CASSSQTGSGNTIYF
>TRBV2|NA|NA|TRBJ2-5
TGTGCCAGCAGTGGAGAGGGGACCCAGTACTTC
CASSGEGTQYF